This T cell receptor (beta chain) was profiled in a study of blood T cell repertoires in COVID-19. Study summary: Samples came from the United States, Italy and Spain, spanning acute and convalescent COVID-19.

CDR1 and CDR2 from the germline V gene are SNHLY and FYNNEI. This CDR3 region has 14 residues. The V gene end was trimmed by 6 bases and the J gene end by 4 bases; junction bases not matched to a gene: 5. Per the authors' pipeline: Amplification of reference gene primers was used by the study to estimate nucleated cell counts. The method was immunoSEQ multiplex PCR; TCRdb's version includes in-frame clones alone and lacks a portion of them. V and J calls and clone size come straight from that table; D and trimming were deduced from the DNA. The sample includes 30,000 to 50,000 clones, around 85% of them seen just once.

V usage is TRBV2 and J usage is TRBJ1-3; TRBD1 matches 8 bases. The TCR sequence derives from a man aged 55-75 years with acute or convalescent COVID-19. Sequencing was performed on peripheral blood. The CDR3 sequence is CASSDRGYGNTIYF. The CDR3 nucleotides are TGTGCCAGCAGCGACAGGGGTTACGGAAACACCATATATTTT.